This TCR beta chain originates from a study of human T cells and chemical hapten exposure. The time point denotes: patch test 2, 6 weeks after DPC sensitization. Treatment in this sample: therapeutic diphenylcyclopropenone sensitization with weekly scalp DPC. This clonotype has only a few counts. TCRdb itself ran the RACE reads through MiXCR, one entry per CDR3 protein. This table has 85,000 to 100,000 distinct CDR3 sequences, approximately 10% appearing once. Germline trimming cut 11 bases from V and 3 bases from J; bases unmatched to any gene: 7. The CDR3 covers 14 residues. CDR1 and CDR2 (germline): ENHRY, SYGVKD.

This clonotype originated in a man in his forties with alopecia areata. Some clones in this sample may be carry-over from other donors' samples. Sequenced material: whole blood, taken in connection with sensitization to the hapten diphenylcyclopropenone (DPC). The J gene is TRBJ2-1, the V gene TRBV10-3; 10 bases agree with TRBD1. In DNA, the CDR3 is TGTGCCGCGCAGCGGGACAGGGGCTACAATGAGCAGTTCTTC. Translating it yields CAAQRDRGYNEQFF.